The source of this T cell receptor (beta chain) is a study of a mutant IDH1 vaccine in newly diagnosed glioma. Germline CDR1 reads SGHVS; CDR2 reads FQNEAQ. The CDR3 totals 17 residues. Trimming left V 7 bases short and J 0 bases short, with 18 bases between. Of note for this clone: Its target is not known.

TCRdb keeps only in-frame clones here, not all; method: immunoSEQ multiplex PCR. This table has some 27,000 clones, 82% appearing once. Time point here: week 23, last vaccination. Doses comprised 300 ug of mutant IDH1 20-mer peptide each, plus topical imiquimod. New astrocytomas of WHO grade 3 or 4 that were IDH1-mutant and ATRX-lost were found in the donors. This TCR was recovered from a woman between 25 and 40 years old with glioma. The sequences come from PBMCs, collected from a glioma patient whose treatment included an IDH1 peptide vaccine. The chain employs TRBV7-8 and TRBJ1-4; D unclear. CDR3 loop: CASTPLGGVATNEKLFF. CDR3 coding DNA: TGTGCCAGCACCCCCCTTGGTGGGGTCGCAACTAATGAAAAACTGTTTTTT.